Below are 25 T cell receptor beta chains sequenced from a single sample in a study of long-term antiretroviral therapy in people with HIV. At survey level, the immunoSEQ assay was run in its v3.0 version. Method: immunoSEQ multiplex PCR; TCRdb's copy keeps in-frame clones and lacks some. The sample carries tens of thousands of clones, about 82% recorded once. The sequencing here drew on unsorted PBMCs, taken 0.8 years before starting antiretroviral therapy. These receptors were obtained from a young man with HIV.

The chain couples TRBV29-1 to TRBJ2-5; a possible D gene is TRBD2 (5 bases). CDR3 size: 14 residues. The germline CDR1 and CDR2 sequences are SQVTM and ANQGSEA. Trimming took 4 bases from V and 5 from J, leaving 17 bases between them. CDR3 DNA sequence: TGCAGCGTTGCCACCCCCGGGGAAAGGGAGACCCAGTACTTC. The encoded protein is CSVATPGERETQYF.

The genes are TRBV28 and TRBJ2-3, with 9 bases lining up with TRBD1. This CDR3 has 16 residues. Germline V lookup: CDR1 MDHEN, CDR2 SYDVKM. Trimming removed 3 bases from V and 2 bases from J; junction bases left unmatched: 6. The CDR3 DNA sequence: TGTGCCAGCAGTTTCCTACAGGGGGCTGTCACAGATACGCAGTATTTT. Translated: CASSFLQGAVTDTQYF. The full variable domain, completed using reference TRBV28 and TRBJ2-3, is DVKVTQSSRYLVKRTGEKVFLECVQDMDHENMFWYRQDPGLGLRLIYFSYDVKMKEKGDIPEGYSVSREKKERFSLILESASTNQTSMYLCASSFLQGAVTDTQYFGPGTRLTVL.

This clone was counted a single time. The J gene is TRBJ1-2, the V gene TRBV7-2; 7 positions agree with TRBD1. The germline V gene encodes CDR1 SGHTA and CDR2 FQGNSA. The trim removed 5 bases at V and 0 bases at J, leaving 6 bases unmatched. The CDR3 extends over 15 amino acids. CDR3 sequence reads: CASSPGGTSNYGYTF. The CDR3 DNA is TGTGCCAGCAGCCCAGGGGGGACATCTAACTATGGCTACACCTTC.

The chain has TRBV9 and TRBJ2-1, with D tentatively TRBD1 (5 bases). Germline CDR1 and CDR2: SGDLS and YYNGEE. The V end lost 4 bases, the J end lost 5 bases, and 16 bases lay between the germline ends. The CDR3 spans 15 residues. As DNA, the CDR3 is TGTGCCAGCAGCCCCTGGCGCCTCAGGGACAATGAGCAGTTCTTC. This encodes CASSPWRLRDNEQFF.

The V gene is TRBV6-1, the J gene TRBJ2-7, with 9 bases aligning to TRBD1. The CDR3 sequence is 18 residues long. The germline V gene has CDR1 MNHNS and CDR2 SASEGT. V lost 2 bases and J lost 5; bases outside the gene matches: 16. The DNA for the CDR3 is TGTGCCAGCAGTGAAAGACTATCATCCGGGACAGGGTCCCACGAGCAGTACTTC. This sequence encodes CASSERLSSGTGSHEQYF.

The rearrangement joins TRBV5-4 to TRBJ2-2; TRBD2 agrees at 15 bases. The J segment lost 3 bases and the V segment lost 4 bases, leaving 4 bases of the junction unmatched. The length of the CDR3 is 17 residues. Germline V lookup: CDR1 SGHNT, CDR2 YYREEE (reference sequence). CDR3 sequence: CASSGLAGGPYTGELFF. The CDR3 nucleotides are TGTGCCAGCAGCGGACTAGCGGGAGGGCCTTACACCGGGGAGCTGTTTTTT.

CDR3 protein: CASSFSGPNTEAFF. CDR3 nucleotides: TGTGCCAGCAGTTTCTCGGGGCCTAACACTGAAGCTTTCTTT. The genes are TRBV27 and TRBJ1-1; maybe TRBD1 (5 bases). From germline, CDR1 is MNHEY and CDR2 SMNVEV (reference sequence). V was trimmed by 3 bases and J by 2 bases, leaving 10 bases between them. The CDR3 extends over 14 amino acids.

A single count supports this clone. The V gene is TRBV13, the J gene TRBJ2-7, with unresolved D. Germline values: CDR1 PRHDT, CDR2 FYEKMQ (reference sequence). The CDR3 has 13 amino acids. Trimming shortened V by 3 bases and J by 1 base, and 7 bases separated the two germline ends. DNA for the CDR3: TGTGCCAGCAGCTTGCTGGAGTCCTACGAGCAGTACTTC. Its translation: CASSLLESYEQYF. Using reference TRBV13 and TRBJ2-7 for the parts outside the CDR3, the full variable domain is AAGVIQSPRHLIKEKRETATLKCYPIPRHDTVYWYQQGPGQDPQFLISFYEKMQSDKGSIPDRFSAQQFSDYHSELNMSSLELGDSALYFCASSLLESYEQYFGPGTRLTVT.

This rearrangement joins TRBV27 to TRBJ1-2, with D perhaps matching TRBD1 (6 bases). The CDR3 sequence is 15 residues long. Germline V gene data show CDR1 as MNHEY and CDR2 as SMNVEV (reference sequence). V was shortened by 4 bases and J by 6 bases, with 18 bases between the two germline ends. CDR3 loop: CASSSLGGVLDGYTF. DNA for the CDR3: TGTGCCAGCAGTTCCCTAGGGGGGGTTCTGGATGGCTACACCTTC.

This clone was recorded a few times. The chain couples TRBV7-3 to TRBJ2-2, with 7 bases aligning to TRBD1. The CDR3 spans 13 residues. The V and J ends lost 5 bases and 5 bases, in that order; junction bases with no gene match: 2. Germline V gene data show CDR1 as SGHTA and CDR2 as FQGTGA. CDR3: CASSLQGTGELFF. The CDR3 region has the DNA TGTGCCAGCAGCCTACAGGGGACCGGGGAGCTGTTTTTT. The full variable domain, completed using reference TRBV7-3 and TRBJ2-2, is GAGVSQTPSNKVTEKGKYVELRCDPISGHTALYWYRQSLGQGPEFLIYFQGTGAADDSGLPNDRFFAVRPEGSVSTLKIQRTERGDSAVYLCASSLQGTGELFFGEGSRLTVL.

This clone was seen more than once but under ten times. The rearrangement joins TRBV21-1 to TRBJ1-4; TRBD1, the D gene given by the table, was not confirmed from the DNA. TRBV21-1 is termed a pseudogene. The CDR3 totals 15 residues. In nucleotides, the CDR3 is TGTGCCAGCAGCAAAGTTGGACAGGATAATGAAAAACTGTTTTTT. It yields the protein CASSKVGQDNEKLFF.

This clone was picked up a small number of times. The J gene is TRBJ1-2, the V gene TRBV4-1; D not certain. Germline V lookup: CDR1 MGHRA, CDR2 YSYEKL. V was shortened by 0 bases and J by 6 bases, with 17 bases between the two germline ends. The CDR3 loop spans 16 amino acids. CDR3 DNA sequence: TGCGCCAGCAGCCAAGATCGGAGGGTCGGCTTGGATGGCTACACCTTC. Its protein is CASSQDRRVGLDGYTF.

This rearrangement joins TRBV7-2 to TRBJ1-1; maybe TRBD1 (5 bases). The germline gives CDR1 SGHTA, CDR2 FQGNSA. This CDR3 contains 13 residues. V lost 5 bases to trimming and J lost 11 bases, with 18 bases between them. The CDR3 reads CASSHRGGQEAFF. CDR3 nucleotide sequence: TGTGCCAGCAGCCATCGGGGCGGCCAGGAGGCTTTCTTT.

The chain couples TRBV11-2 to TRBJ2-7; the D is unclear. The ends were cut back, 3 bases at V and 2 bases at J, with 2 bases in the middle. Germline V CDR1 and CDR2: SGHAT, FQNNGV. The CDR3 sequence is 11 residues long. The CDR3 sequence is CASSFTYEQYF. In nucleotides, the CDR3 is TGTGCCAGCAGCTTTACCTACGAGCAGTACTTC.

The chain is built from TRBV28 and TRBJ1-2, with TRBD1 as a possible D gene (6 bases). The germline V gene has CDR1 MDHEN and CDR2 SYDVKM. V shed 8 bases and J shed 4 bases, with 20 bases lying between them. The CDR3 has 15 residues. The CDR3 loop reads CASRMGDGTFYGYTF. The CDR3 DNA reads TGTGCCAGCCGAATGGGAGACGGGACATTCTATGGCTACACCTTC.

The gene calls are TRBV6-5 and TRBJ1-4; D gene unclear. With 0 bases removed from V and 8 bases from J, the gap between germline ends came to 7 bases. The germline CDR1 and CDR2 sequences are MNHEY and SVGAGI. This CDR3 spans 13 amino acids. This CDR3 reads CASSYSIREKLFF. CDR3 sequence (DNA): TGTGCCAGCAGTTACTCGATACGGGAAAAACTGTTTTTT.

This clone has more than one count but fewer than ten. The chain combines TRBV28 with TRBJ1-1; weak D call: TRBD1 (6 bases). V was clipped by 1 base and J by 4 bases, with 10 bases between them. The germline V gene encodes CDR1 MDHEN and CDR2 SYDVKM. The CDR3 is 14 amino acids. The DNA for the CDR3 is TGTGCCAGCAGTTTATATCGGGGGGCCACTGAAGCTTTCTTT. Amino acid sequence: CASSLYRGATEAFF.

This clone has a handful of counts. The V gene is TRBV4-1, the J gene TRBJ1-5; 7 bases match TRBD1. The trim removed 0 bases at V and 8 bases at J, leaving 10 bases unmatched. The CDR3 is 16 amino acids. Germline assignment: CDR1 MGHRA and CDR2 YSYEKL. CDR3 bases: TGCGCCAGCAGCCAAGATTTAAGGGAGGGGGCGAAGCCCCAGCATTTT. As protein: CASSQDLREGAKPQHF.

The chain has TRBV7-3 and TRBJ2-2, with D tentatively TRBD2 (6 bases). V was cut by 5 bases and J by 8 bases, with 15 bases left in between. The CDR3 sequence is 14 residues long. Germline CDR1 reads SGHTA; CDR2 reads FQGTGA. The CDR3 region has the DNA TGTGCCAGCAGCCCCGCAGCGGCGGGGGGGGAGCTGTTTTTT. It translates to CASSPAAAGGELFF.

V gene TRBV7-2 combines with J gene TRBJ1-2; TRBD1 might be the D (5 bases). The CDR3 sequence is 14 residues long. Germline lookup yields CDR1 SGHTA and CDR2 FQGNSA. The V end was cut by 5 bases, the J end by 5 bases, with 15 bases between. As DNA, the CDR3 is TGTGCCAGCAGCAATTCGGGACGGATATATGGCTACACCTTC. Residues: CASSNSGRIYGYTF.

The chain has TRBV4-3 and TRBJ2-2; a possible D gene is TRBD1 (6 bases). Germline CDR1 is LGHNA and CDR2 is YSLEER. The V and J ends lost 4 bases and 4 bases respectively, with 13 bases between them. The CDR3 is 15 amino acids. The CDR3 DNA follows: TGCGCCAGCAGCCCCATGGACAGCTTCACCGGGGAGCTGTTTTTT. Translated, it gives CASSPMDSFTGELFF.

The rearrangement joins TRBV9 to TRBJ2-3; possible D gene TRBD1, 6 bases. V was shortened by 2 bases and J by 5 bases, with 6 bases between the two germline ends. The germline V gene has CDR1 SGDLS and CDR2 YYNGEE. The CDR3 length is 12 residues. Here the CDR3 DNA reads TGTGCCAGCAGCGTCAGGGGAGATACGCAGTATTTT. Its translation is CASSVRGDTQYF. The full variable domain, completed using reference TRBV9 and TRBJ2-3, is DSGVTQTPKHLITATGQRVTLRCSPRSGDLSVYWYQQSLDQGLQFLIQYYNGEERAKGNILERFSAQQFPDLHSELNLSSLELGDSALYFCASSVRGDTQYFGPGTRLTVL.

J is TRBJ1-2 and V is TRBV27, with TRBD1 identical over 7 bases. V was clipped by 7 bases and J by 7 bases; unmatched bases: 12. The length of the CDR3 is 14 residues. Germline CDR1 reads MNHEY; CDR2 reads SMNVEV (reference sequence). The CDR3 DNA sequence: TGTGCCAGCAAAACGCAAGGGGGCGGAGGTGGCTACACCTTC. This translates into CASKTQGGGGGYTF.

This clone was counted only a few times. The chain links TRBV4-1 to TRBJ1-2; D may be TRBD1 (5 bases). Germline values: CDR1 MGHRA, CDR2 YSYEKL. V lost 5 bases and J 4 bases, leaving 17 bases between the germline ends. This CDR3 region has 15 residues. Here the CDR3 DNA reads TGCGCCAGCAGCTACCCGGGGGAAACCCTCTATGGCTACACCTTC. It codes for CASSYPGETLYGYTF.

The rearrangement uses TRBV10-2 and TRBJ1-1; 8 nucleotides line up with TRBD1. After removal of 6 bases from V and 4 bases from J, the junction contained 10 bases not matched to a gene. The germline V gene has CDR1 WSHSY and CDR2 SAAADI. CDR3 length: 15 residues. CDR3 sequence (DNA): TGCGCCAGCAGGGAACCAGGGGGCGCGTCCACTGAAGCTTTCTTT. Protein sequence: CASREPGGASTEAFF.